A selection of T cell receptor beta chains follows, all from one sample in a study of T cell responses to AZD1222 COVID-19 vaccine. Using immunoSEQ multiplex PCR, the repertoire was profiled, and TCRdb retains in-frame clones only, with some absent. Altogether around 130,000 clones are present, 80% to 90% being singletons, with the ten largest covering approximately 8.5%. Sequences were derived from peripheral blood, sampled on day 0 of AZD1222 vaccination. Source of these receptors: an adult in good health. Both conserved end residues are part of each CDR3. The order of the fields is J gene, clone size, D gene, V gene, CDR3 protein, CDR3 DNA. A D gene is named only where the DNA matches it firmly. Size values are once, few and many counts, or a class for expanded clones, and some rows have none.

TRBJ2-1,-,-,TRBV7-2,CASSIGAHSDEQFF,TGTGCCAGCAGCATCGGGGCTCATAGCGATGAGCAGTTCTTC
TRBJ2-1,-,-,TRBV4-1,CASSLIQGPDEQFF,TGCGCCAGCAGCCTAATACAGGGTCCCGATGAGCAGTTCTTC
TRBJ2-7,-,-,TRBV29-1,CSVDVLGGYEQYF,TGCAGCGTCGACGTATTAGGTGGTTACGAGCAGTACTTC
TRBJ1-2,-,-,TRBV6-5,CASRTDGHYGYTF,TGTGCCAGCAGAACGGACGGTCACTATGGCTACACCTTC
TRBJ1-2,-,-,TRBV30,CACSPGHPGTLAPNYGYTF,TGTGCCTGCAGCCCGGGACACCCGGGTACCCTGGCGCCTAACTATGGCTACACCTTC
TRBJ1-5,-,-,TRBV6-5,CATGFNQPQHF,TGTGCTACAGGGTTCAATCAGCCCCAGCATTTT
TRBJ2-3,-,TRBD2,TRBV9,CASTPTGGRGDTQYF,TGTGCCAGCACTCCAACGGGGGGAAGGGGAGATACGCAGTATTTT
TRBJ2-7,-,-,TRBV7-8,CASSLAGQGSEQYF,TGTGCCAGCAGCTTAGCGGGGCAGGGAAGCGAGCAGTACTTC
TRBJ1-5,once,TRBD1,TRBV7-2,CASSPGTGGQPQHF,TGTGCCAGCAGCCCCGGGACAGGGGGGCAGCCCCAGCATTTT
TRBJ1-6,-,-,TRBV13,CASSLRGTLRPSPLHF,TGTGCCAGCAGCTTACGGGGGACTTTAAGGCCATCACCCCTCCACTTT
TRBJ1-4,-,TRBD1,TRBV2,CASSGTGGREKLFF,TGTGCCAGCAGTGGTACAGGGGGCAGGGAAAAACTGTTTTTT
TRBJ2-7,-,TRBD1,TRBV30,CAWSRGQGDEQYF,TGTGCCTGGAGTCGGGGACAGGGGGACGAGCAGTACTTC
TRBJ2-7,-,TRBD1,TRBV7-2,CASSLGTGSTYEQYF,TGTGCCAGCAGCTTAGGGACAGGGTCTACCTACGAGCAGTACTTC
TRBJ2-7,-,TRBD1,TRBV6-6,CASSLYRTGQGFDEQYF,TGTGCCAGCAGTCTGTACCGTACGGGACAGGGATTCGACGAGCAGTACTTC
TRBJ1-6,-,TRBD1,TRBV3-1/TRBV3-2,CASKTGGNSPLHF,TGTGCCAGTAAGACAGGGGGTAATTCACCCCTCCACTTT
TRBJ1-1,-,TRBD1,TRBV11-2,CASSSDRGRDEFF,TGTGCCAGCAGCTCGGACAGGGGGCGCGATGAGTTCTTT
TRBJ1-2,-,-,TRBV20-1,CSQPRGYGYTF,TGCAGTCAACCGCGGGGATATGGCTACACCTTC
TRBJ1-1,-,-,TRBV12-3/TRBV12-4,CASSFSRPEAFF,TGTGCCAGCAGTTTCTCGCGGCCTGAAGCTTTCTTT
TRBJ2-7,-,TRBD2,TRBV5-1,CASSTGLDGGEQYF,TGCGCCAGCAGCACTGGACTAGACGGGGGCGAGCAGTACTTC
TRBJ2-7,-,TRBD2,TRBV11-3,CASSLFAGLASTYEQYF,TGTGCCAGCAGCTTATTCGCGGGACTAGCCTCAACCTACGAGCAGTACTTC
TRBJ1-2,-,TRBD1,TRBV5-4,CASSLALGGARYTF,TGTGCCAGCAGCTTGGCTCTAGGGGGCGCACGATACACCTTC
TRBJ1-1,-,-,TRBV7-2,CASSFTLLDTEAFF,TGTGCCAGCAGCTTTACGCTGCTGGACACTGAAGCTTTCTTT
TRBJ2-5,once,-,TRBV21-1,CASSRTVVQETQYF,TGTGCCAGCAGCCGGACAGTCGTTCAAGAGACCCAGTACTTC
TRBJ2-2,-,-,TRBV24-1,CATSDPYMDQSNTGELFF,TGTGCCACCAGTGATCCCTACATGGACCAAAGTAACACCGGGGAGCTGTTTTTT
TRBJ2-7,-,TRBD1,TRBV5-4,CASSFPGTGEPYEQYF,TGTGCCAGCAGCTTTCCAGGGACAGGGGAACCCTACGAGCAGTACTTC
TRBJ2-5,-,-,TRBV6-2/TRBV6-3,CASSYRVRGTQETQYF,TGTGCCAGCAGTTACCGTGTCCGGGGGACTCAAGAGACCCAGTACTTC
TRBJ2-3,-,TRBD2,TRBV7-3,CASSAGLAGHTDTQYF,TGTGCCAGCAGCGCCGGACTAGCGGGACACACAGATACGCAGTATTTT
TRBJ2-5,-,-,TRBV27,CASSLSSKETQYF,TGTGCCAGCAGTTTATCATCCAAAGAGACCCAGTACTTC
TRBJ2-7,-,TRBD1,TRBV10-3,CAIRPGQVNEQYF,TGTGCCATCAGACCGGGACAGGTAAACGAGCAGTACTTC
TRBJ2-7,-,-,TRBV3-1/TRBV3-2,CASRGPGLYYEQYF,TGTGCCAGCAGGGGCCCGGGACTGTACTACGAGCAGTACTTC
TRBJ2-7,-,-,TRBV18,CASSPRNSGIFGEQYF,TGTGCCAGCTCACCGAGAAACTCCGGGATTTTCGGCGAGCAGTACTTC
TRBJ2-1,-,TRBD2,TRBV2,CASSEVLAGLYNEQFF,TGTGCCAGCAGTGAAGTTCTAGCGGGACTCTACAATGAGCAGTTCTTC
TRBJ2-3,-,-,TRBV5-6,CASSLGTVADTQYF,TGTGCCAGCAGCTTGGGCACAGTGGCAGATACGCAGTATTTT
TRBJ2-7,-,TRBD1,TRBV6-6,CASRGTGDEQYF,TGTGCCAGCAGGGGGACAGGGGACGAGCAGTACTTC
TRBJ2-7,-,TRBD1,TRBV5-5,CASSITTGGTYEQYF,TGTGCCAGCAGCATTACGACAGGGGGCACCTACGAGCAGTACTTC
TRBJ1-1,-,TRBD1,TRBV7-2,CASSLEFRNRGSTEAFF,TGTGCCAGCAGCTTGGAATTCAGGAACAGGGGATCGACTGAAGCTTTCTTT
TRBJ1-6,-,TRBD1,TRBV5-1,CASSGGTGDNSPLHF,TGCGCCAGCAGCGGAGGGACAGGAGACAATTCACCCCTCCACTTT
TRBJ2-7,-,TRBD1,TRBV9,CASSVGGQGEYEQYF,TGTGCCAGCAGCGTAGGGGGACAGGGGGAGTACGAGCAGTACTTC
TRBJ1-2,-,-,TRBV6-6,CASRLQGIGYTF,TGTGCCAGCAGACTGCAGGGGATTGGCTACACCTTC
TRBJ1-2,once,-,TRBV5-1,CASSLDTGYGYGYTF,TGCGCCAGCAGCTTGGATACAGGGTACGGCTATGGCTACACCTTC
TRBJ1-2,-,-,TRBV10-3,CAISEYRETNYGYTF,TGTGCCATCAGTGAGTACAGGGAAACTAACTATGGCTACACCTTC
TRBJ2-1,-,-,TRBV3-1/TRBV3-2,CASSQQGSSYNEQFF,TGTGCCAGCAGCCAACAGGGGAGCTCCTACAATGAGCAGTTCTTC
TRBJ2-7,-,-,TRBV28,CASTSVGREQYF,TGTGCCAGCACCTCAGTAGGGAGGGAGCAGTACTTC
TRBJ2-7,-,-,TRBV29-1,CSVAVPEQYF,TGCAGCGTTGCCGTACCCGAGCAGTACTTC
TRBJ2-3,-,TRBD1,TRBV7-6,CASSLMVSKGGQAVNTQYF,TGTGCCAGCAGCTTAATGGTTTCTAAAGGGGGCCAAGCCGTAAATACGCAGTATTTT
TRBJ1-2,once,-,TRBV6-2/TRBV6-3,CASSYGGTYGYTF,TGTGCCAGCAGTTACGGAGGGACCTATGGCTACACCTTC
TRBJ1-2,-,-,TRBV7-9,CASSPRDYGYTF,TGTGCCAGCAGCCCCAGGGACTATGGCTACACCTTC
TRBJ2-2,few,-,TRBV12-3/TRBV12-4,CASSFLLGELFF,TGTGCCAGCAGTTTCTTGCTCGGGGAGCTGTTTTTT
TRBJ2-3,-,TRBD2,TRBV7-6,CASSLDGTSGITDTQYF,TGTGCCAGCAGCTTAGATGGGACTAGCGGGATCACAGATACGCAGTATTTT
TRBJ1-6,-,-,TRBV18,CASSPQVRSQVNSPLHF,TGTGCCAGCTCACCACAAGTGCGTTCACAAGTTAATTCACCCCTCCACTTT
TRBJ1-5,-,-,TRBV19,CASRGQNRNQPQHF,TGTGCCAGTAGAGGACAGAATCGTAATCAGCCCCAGCATTTT